The entry that follows covers one T cell receptor beta chain sequence. Its antigen remains unknown. These data originate in a study of T cell responses to AZD1222 COVID-19 vaccine. Whole-study findings and limits: After two AZD1222 doses, spike-specific TCR breadth and depth rose versus day 0. Only a handful of AZD1222 recipients tested seropositive at baseline.

The CDR3 runs to 16 residues. CDR1 WNHNN and CDR2 SYGVQD come from the germline V gene (reference sequence). With 1 base removed from V and 1 base from J, the gap between germline ends came to 13 bases. Profiled with immunoSEQ multiplex PCR; TCRdb holds only in-frame clones, not every one. The sample carries 150,000 to 200,000 clones, about 92% recorded once. The material was peripheral blood, obtained 28 days after the second AZD1222 dose. The clonotype originates from an adult who received the AZD1222 COVID-19 vaccine. This chain joins TRBV10-1 and TRBJ1-1; weak D call: TRBD1 (6 bases). The CDR3 region is CASSECAGHKNTEAFF. The CDR3 nucleotides are TGCGCCAGCAGTGAGTGTGCGGGACATAAGAACACTGAAGCTTTCTTT.